This T cell receptor beta chain was identified during a study of post-analysis software for immune sequencing data. Turning to the study itself: Patients had relapsing-remitting, secondary progressive or progressive-relapsing multiple sclerosis; some lacked subtype.

Carried by the TCR beta cDNA libraries were unique molecular identifiers. Once roughly 0.85 to 11 million T cells were used, about 510,000 cDNA molecules resulted. TCRdb passed the PCR reads through MiXCR, listing each CDR3 protein once. The sample includes 750,000 to 950,000 distinct CDR3 sequences, about 57% of them seen just once. Overall study results and limits: Strong same-batch co-clustering of samples appeared with F measure clustering. When compared against controls, multiple sclerosis patients showed significantly lower normalized Chao1 diversity. Four to six TRBV segments were significantly more frequent in patients than in controls. TRBV5-6, TRBV5-1 and TRBV20-1 were among these segments.

Trimming removed 5 bases from V and 2 bases from J, with 16 bases in between. CDR3 length: 16 residues. Comment on this clonotype: Its antigen remains unidentified.

Material: blood. This sequence originates from a girl aged 5 to 17 with multiple sclerosis. The chain joins TRBV12-3 or TRBV12-4 to TRBJ1-5, with D perhaps matching TRBD1 (5 bases). Here the CDR3 reads CASSLGSLGGNQPQHF. CDR3 DNA sequence: TGTGCCAGCAGTCTCGGGAGCCTGGGGGGCAATCAGCCCCAGCATTTT.